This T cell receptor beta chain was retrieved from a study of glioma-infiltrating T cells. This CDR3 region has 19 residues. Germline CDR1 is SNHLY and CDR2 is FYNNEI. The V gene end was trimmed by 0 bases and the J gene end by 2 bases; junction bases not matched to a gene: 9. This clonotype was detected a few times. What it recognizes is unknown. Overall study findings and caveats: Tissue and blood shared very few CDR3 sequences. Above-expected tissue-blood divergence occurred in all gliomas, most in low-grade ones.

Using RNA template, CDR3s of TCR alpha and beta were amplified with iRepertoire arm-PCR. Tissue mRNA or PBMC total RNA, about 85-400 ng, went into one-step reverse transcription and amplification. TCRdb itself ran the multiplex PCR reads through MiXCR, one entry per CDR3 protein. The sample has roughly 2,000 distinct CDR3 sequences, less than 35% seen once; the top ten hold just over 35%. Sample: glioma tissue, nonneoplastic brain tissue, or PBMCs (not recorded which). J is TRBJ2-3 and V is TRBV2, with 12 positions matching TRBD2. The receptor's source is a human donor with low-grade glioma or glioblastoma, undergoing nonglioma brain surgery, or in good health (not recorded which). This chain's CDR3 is CASSEALWTSGKATDTQYF. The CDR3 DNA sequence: TGTGCCAGCAGTGAAGCGCTTTGGACTAGCGGGAAAGCCACAGATACGCAGTATTTT.